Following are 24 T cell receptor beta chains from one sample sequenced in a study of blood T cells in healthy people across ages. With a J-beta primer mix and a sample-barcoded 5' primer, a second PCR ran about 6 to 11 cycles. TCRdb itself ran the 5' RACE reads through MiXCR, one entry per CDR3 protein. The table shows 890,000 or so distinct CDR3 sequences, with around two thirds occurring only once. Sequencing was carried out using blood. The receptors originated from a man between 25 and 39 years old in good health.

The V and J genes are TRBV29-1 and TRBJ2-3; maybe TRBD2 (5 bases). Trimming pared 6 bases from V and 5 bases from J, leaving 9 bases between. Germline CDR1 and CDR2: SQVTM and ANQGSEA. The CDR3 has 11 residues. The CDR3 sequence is CSVVGRDTQYF. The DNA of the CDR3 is TGCAGCGTCGTGGGGAGAGATACGCAGTATTTT.

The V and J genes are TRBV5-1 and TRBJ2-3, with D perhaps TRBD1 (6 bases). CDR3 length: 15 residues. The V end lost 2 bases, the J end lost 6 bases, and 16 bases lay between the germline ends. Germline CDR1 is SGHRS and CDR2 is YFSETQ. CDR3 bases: TGCGCCAGCAGCTTAACACGGGCAGGGGCGGATACGCAGTATTTT. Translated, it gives CASSLTRAGADTQYF.

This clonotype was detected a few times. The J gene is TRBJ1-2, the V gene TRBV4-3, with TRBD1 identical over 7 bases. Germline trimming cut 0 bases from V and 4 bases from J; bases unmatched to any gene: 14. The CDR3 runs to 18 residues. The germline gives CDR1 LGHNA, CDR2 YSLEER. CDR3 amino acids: CASSQEARTGAQLYGYTF. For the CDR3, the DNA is TGCGCCAGCAGCCAAGAGGCACGGACAGGTGCGCAACTCTATGGCTACACCTTC.

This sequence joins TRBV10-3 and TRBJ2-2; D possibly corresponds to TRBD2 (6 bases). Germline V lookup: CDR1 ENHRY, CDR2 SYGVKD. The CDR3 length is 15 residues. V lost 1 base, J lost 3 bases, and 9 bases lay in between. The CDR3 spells CAISEFWEDTGELFF. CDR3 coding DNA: TGTGCCATCAGTGAGTTCTGGGAGGACACCGGGGAGCTGTTTTTT.

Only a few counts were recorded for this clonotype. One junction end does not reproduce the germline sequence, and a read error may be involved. Here the CDR3 DNA reads TGTGCCAGCAGTTTAGGGGGAGTCGAGCAGTACTTC. It yields the protein CASSLGGVEQYF. The rearrangement joins TRBV5-1 to TRBJ2-7, with D possibly being TRBD1 (6 bases). Germline V gene data show CDR1 as SGHRS and CDR2 as YFSETQ. This CDR3 has 12 amino acids. Filled out from reference TRBV5-1 and TRBJ2-7, the complete variable domain reads KAGVTQTPRYLIKTRGQQVTLSCSPISGHRSVSWYQQTPGQGLQFLFEYFSETQRNKGNFPGRFSGRQFSNSRSEMNVSTLELGDSALYLCASSLGGVEQYFGPGTRLTVT.

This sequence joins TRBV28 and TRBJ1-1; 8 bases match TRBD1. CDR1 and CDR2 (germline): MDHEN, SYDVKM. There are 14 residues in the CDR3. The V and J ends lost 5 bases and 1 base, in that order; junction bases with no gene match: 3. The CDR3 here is CASSPDRENTEAFF. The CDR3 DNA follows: TGTGCCAGCAGTCCGGACAGGGAGAACACTGAAGCTTTCTTT.

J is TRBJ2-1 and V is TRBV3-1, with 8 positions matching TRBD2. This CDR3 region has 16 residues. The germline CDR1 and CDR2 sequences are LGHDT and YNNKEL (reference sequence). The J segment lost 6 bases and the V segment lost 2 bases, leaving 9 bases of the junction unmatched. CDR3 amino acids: CASSQPSGGHFNEQFF. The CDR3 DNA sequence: TGTGCCAGCAGCCAACCAAGCGGGGGCCACTTCAATGAGCAGTTCTTC.

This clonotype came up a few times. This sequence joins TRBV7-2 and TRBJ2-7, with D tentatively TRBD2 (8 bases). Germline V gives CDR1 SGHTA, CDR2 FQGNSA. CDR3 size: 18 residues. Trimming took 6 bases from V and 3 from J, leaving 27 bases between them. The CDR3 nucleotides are TGTGCCAGCAGTCAGCGGGGGCCCATGGGACAGATCTTCTACGAGCAGTACTTC. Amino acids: CASSQRGPMGQIFYEQYF.

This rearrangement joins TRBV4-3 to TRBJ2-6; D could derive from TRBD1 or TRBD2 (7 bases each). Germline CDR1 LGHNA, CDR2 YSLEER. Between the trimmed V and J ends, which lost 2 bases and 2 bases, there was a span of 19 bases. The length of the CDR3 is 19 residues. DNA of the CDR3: TGCGCCAGCAGCCAATTCTTGGGAGGGGGCTACCCTGGGGCCAACGTCCTGACTTTC. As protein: CASSQFLGGGYPGANVLTF.

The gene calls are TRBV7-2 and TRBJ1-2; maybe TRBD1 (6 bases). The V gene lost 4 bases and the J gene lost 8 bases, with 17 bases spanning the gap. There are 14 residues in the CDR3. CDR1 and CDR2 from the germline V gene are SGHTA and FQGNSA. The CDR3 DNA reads TGTGCCAGCAGCTCCGTCCGGGGGGCGCAGGGCTACACCTTC. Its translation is CASSSVRGAQGYTF.

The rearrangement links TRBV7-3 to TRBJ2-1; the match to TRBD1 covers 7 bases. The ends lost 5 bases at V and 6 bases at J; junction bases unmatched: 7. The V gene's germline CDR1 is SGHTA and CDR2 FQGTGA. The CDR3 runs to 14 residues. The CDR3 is CASSRPGQFNEQFF. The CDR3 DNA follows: TGTGCCAGCAGCCGACCGGGACAGTTCAATGAGCAGTTCTTC.

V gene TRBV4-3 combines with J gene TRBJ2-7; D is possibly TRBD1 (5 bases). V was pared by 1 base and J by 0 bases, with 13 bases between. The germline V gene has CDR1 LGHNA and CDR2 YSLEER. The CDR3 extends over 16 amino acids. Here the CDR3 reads CASSQVAGWASYEQYF. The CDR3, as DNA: TGCGCCAGCAGCCAAGTAGCAGGGTGGGCCTCCTACGAGCAGTACTTC.

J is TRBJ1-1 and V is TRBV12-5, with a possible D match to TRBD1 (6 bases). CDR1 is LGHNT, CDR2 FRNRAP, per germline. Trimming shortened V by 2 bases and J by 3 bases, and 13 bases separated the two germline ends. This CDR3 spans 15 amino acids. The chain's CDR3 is CASGLHISGDTEAFF. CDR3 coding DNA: TGTGCTAGTGGTTTGCACATTTCAGGGGACACTGAAGCTTTCTTT.

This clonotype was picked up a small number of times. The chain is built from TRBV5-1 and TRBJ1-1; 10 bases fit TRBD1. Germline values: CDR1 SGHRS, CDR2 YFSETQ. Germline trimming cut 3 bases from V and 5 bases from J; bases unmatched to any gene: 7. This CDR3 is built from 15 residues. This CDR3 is CASSWGTGEGTEAFF. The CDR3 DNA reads TGCGCCAGCAGCTGGGGGACAGGGGAGGGGACTGAAGCTTTCTTT.

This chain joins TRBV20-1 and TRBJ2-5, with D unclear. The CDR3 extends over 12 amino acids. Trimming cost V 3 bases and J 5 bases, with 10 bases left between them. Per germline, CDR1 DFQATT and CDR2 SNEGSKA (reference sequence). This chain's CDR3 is CSASYMRETQYF. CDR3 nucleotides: TGCAGTGCTAGTTACATGAGGGAGACCCAGTACTTC.

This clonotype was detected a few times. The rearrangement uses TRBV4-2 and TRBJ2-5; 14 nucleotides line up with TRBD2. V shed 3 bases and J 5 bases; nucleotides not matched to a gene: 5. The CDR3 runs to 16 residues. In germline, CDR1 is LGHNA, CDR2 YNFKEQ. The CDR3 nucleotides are TGTGCCAGCAGCCAGGGGACTAGCGGGGGCCGGGAGACCCAGTACTTC. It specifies CASSQGTSGGRETQYF.

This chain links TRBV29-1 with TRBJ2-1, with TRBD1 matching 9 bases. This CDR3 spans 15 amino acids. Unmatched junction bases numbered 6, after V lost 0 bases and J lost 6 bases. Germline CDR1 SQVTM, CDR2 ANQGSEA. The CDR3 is CSVEEWGTGINEQFF. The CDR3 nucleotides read TGCAGCGTTGAAGAGTGGGGGACAGGGATCAATGAGCAGTTCTTC.

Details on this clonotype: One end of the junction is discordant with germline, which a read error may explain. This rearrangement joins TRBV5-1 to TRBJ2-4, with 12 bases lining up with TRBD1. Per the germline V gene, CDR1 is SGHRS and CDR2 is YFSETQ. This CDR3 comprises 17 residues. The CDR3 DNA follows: TGCGCCAGCACTGTCGGTATGGGACAGGGGGCCAAAAGCATTCAGTACTTC. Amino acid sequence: CASTVGMGQGAKSIQYF. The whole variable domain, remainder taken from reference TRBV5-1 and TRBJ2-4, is KAGVTQTPRYLIKTRGQQVTLSCSPISGHRSVSWYQQTPGQGLQFLFEYFSETQRNKGNFPGRFSGRQFSNSRSEMNVSTLELGDSALYLCASTVGMGQGAKSIQYFGAGTRLSVL.

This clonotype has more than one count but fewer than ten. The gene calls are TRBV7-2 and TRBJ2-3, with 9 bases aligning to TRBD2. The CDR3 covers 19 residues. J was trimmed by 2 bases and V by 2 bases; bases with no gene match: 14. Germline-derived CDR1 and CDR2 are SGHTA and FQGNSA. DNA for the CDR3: TGTGCCAGCAGCTTACGACAGCTTGCTCTAGCGGGACACACAGATACGCAGTATTTT. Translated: CASSLRQLALAGHTDTQYF.

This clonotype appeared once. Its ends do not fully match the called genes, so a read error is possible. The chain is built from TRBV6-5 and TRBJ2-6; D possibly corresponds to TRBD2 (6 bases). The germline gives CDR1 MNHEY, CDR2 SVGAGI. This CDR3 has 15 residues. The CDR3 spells CASSYGGSGASVLTF. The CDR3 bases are TGTGCCAGCAGTTACGGGGGGTCCGGGGCCAGCGTCCTGACTTTC.

The CDR3 DNA sequence: TGTGCCAGCAGGCGACTAGCGGGGGGGGTTGAGCAGTTCTTC. Translation: CASRRLAGGVEQFF. The V and J genes are TRBV6-2 or TRBV6-3 and TRBJ2-1; 14 bases match TRBD2. Germline assignment: CDR1 MNHEY and CDR2 SVGEGT. The V and J ends lost 6 bases and 9 bases, in that order; junction bases with no gene match: 4. CDR3 length equals 14 residues.

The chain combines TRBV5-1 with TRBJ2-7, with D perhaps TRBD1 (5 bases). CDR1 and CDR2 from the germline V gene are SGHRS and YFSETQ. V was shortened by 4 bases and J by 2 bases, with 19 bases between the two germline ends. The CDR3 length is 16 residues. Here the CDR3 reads CASSTSPDSRPYEQYF. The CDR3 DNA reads TGCGCCAGCAGCACATCCCCAGACAGTAGACCCTACGAGCAGTACTTC.

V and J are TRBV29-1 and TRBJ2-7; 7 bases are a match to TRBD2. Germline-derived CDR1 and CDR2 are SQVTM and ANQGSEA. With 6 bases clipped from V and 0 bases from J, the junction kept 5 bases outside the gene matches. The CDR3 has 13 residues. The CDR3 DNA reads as TGCAGCGTGTACCGGGACTACTCCTACGAGCAGTACTTC. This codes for CSVYRDYSYEQYF.

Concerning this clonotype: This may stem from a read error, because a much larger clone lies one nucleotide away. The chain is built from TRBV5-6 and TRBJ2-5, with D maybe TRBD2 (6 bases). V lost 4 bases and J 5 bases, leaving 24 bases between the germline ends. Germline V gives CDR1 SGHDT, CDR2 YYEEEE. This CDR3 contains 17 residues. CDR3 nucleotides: TGTGCCAGCAGCACCAAACCTCCCGACCGGGGGTCGGAGACCCAGTACTTC. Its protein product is CASSTKPPDRGSETQYF.